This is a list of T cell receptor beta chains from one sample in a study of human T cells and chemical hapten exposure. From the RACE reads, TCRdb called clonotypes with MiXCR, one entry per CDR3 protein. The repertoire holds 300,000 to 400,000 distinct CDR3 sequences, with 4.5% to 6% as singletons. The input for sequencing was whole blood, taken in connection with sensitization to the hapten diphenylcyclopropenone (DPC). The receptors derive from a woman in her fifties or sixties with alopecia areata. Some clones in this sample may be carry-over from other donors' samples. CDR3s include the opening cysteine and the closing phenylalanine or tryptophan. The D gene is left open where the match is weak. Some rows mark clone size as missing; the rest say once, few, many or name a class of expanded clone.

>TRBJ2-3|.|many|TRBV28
TGTGCCAGCAGCCCCCTGGATACGCAGTATTTT
CASSPLDTQYF
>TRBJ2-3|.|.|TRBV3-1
TGTGCCAGCAGCCAAGGTATCTCTTGGGAGCGGCCCACAGATACGCAGTATTTT
CASSQGISWERPTDTQYF
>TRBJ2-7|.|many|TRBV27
TGTGCCAGCGGCCTCGGGGGCCGGGAGCAGTACTTC
CASGLGGREQYF
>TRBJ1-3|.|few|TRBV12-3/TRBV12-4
TGTGCCAGCAGAAAGGGAGTCGATAGAAACACCATATATTTT
CASRKGVDRNTIYF
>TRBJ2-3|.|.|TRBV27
TGTGCCAGCCTTGGGCCAGATACGCAGTATTTT
CASLGPDTQYF
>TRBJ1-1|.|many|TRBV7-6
TGTGCCAGCAGCTTGTGGCAGGACCAAGCTTTCTTT
CASSLWQDQAFF
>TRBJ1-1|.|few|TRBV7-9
TGTGCCAGCAGCTTAGGAATGGGGCAGGGAAACACTGAAGCTTTCTTT
CASSLGMGQGNTEAFF
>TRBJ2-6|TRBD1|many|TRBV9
TGTGCCAGCAGCATTGGACAGGGGGGAACTGGGGCCAACGTCCTGACTTTC
CASSIGQGGTGANVLTF
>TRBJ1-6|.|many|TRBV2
TGTGCCAGCAGTTTGGGACCGAAACATTCACCCCTCCACTTT
CASSLGPKHSPLHF
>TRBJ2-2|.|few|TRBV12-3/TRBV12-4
TGTGCCAGCAGTTTCGCGGCAGGGGAACGAGCCGGGGAGCTGTTTTTT
CASSFAAGERAGELFF
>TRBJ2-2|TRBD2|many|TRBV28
TGTGCCACCTCACTAGCGGGGAACACCGGGGAGCTGTTTTTT
CATSLAGNTGELFF
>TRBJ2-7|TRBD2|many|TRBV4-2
TGTGCCAGCAGCCATATTCTAGCGGGAGGCAGGACCTACGAGCAGTACTTC
CASSHILAGGRTYEQYF
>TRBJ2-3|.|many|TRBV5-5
TGTGCCAGCAGCTTGTACGTGGCTAGCACAGATACGCAGTATTTT
CASSLYVASTDTQYF
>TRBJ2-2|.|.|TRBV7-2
TGTGCCAGCAGCTTAGTGCTAGCGATCGGGGAGCTGTTTTTT
CASSLVLAIGELFF
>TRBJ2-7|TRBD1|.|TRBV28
TGTGCCAGCAGATCATCGGGACAGGGTCGACACGAGCAGTACTTC
CASRSSGQGRHEQYF
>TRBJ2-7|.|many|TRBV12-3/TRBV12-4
TGTGCCAGCAGCTTATCGGGGGCTCTCGGGTACGAGCAGTACTTC
CASSLSGALGYEQYF
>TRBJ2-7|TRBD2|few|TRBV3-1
TGTGCCAGCAGCCAAGGACTAGCGGGATCAAGGGACGAGCAGTACTTC
CASSQGLAGSRDEQYF
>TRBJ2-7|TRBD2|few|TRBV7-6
TGTGCCAGCAGCCCCGGACTAGCGGAACCCTCCTACGAGCAGTACTTC
CASSPGLAEPSYEQYF
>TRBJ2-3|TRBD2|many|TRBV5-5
TGTGCCAGCAGCCCCGGGACTAGCGGGAGGGGCGGCACAGATACGCAGTATTTT
CASSPGTSGRGGTDTQYF